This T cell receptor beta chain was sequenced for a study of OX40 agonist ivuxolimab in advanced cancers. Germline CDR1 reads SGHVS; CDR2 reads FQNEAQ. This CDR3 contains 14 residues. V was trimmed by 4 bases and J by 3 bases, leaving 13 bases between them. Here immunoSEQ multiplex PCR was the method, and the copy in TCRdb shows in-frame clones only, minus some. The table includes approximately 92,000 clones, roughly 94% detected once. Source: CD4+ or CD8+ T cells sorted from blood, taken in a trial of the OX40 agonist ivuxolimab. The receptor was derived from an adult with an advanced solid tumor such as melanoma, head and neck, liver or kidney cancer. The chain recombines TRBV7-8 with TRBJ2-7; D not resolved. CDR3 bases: TGTGCCAGCAGCTCGGGCCTTACACTCTACGAGCAGTACTTC. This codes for CASSSGLTLYEQYF.